The entry that follows covers one TCR beta chain sequence. This entry comes from a study of blood T cell repertoires in COVID-19. Overall study context: Cohort 3 donors were reported recovered after two negative PCRs, clearance, or symptom resolution.

Data came from immunoSEQ multiplex PCR; TCRdb stores just in-frame clones and leaves some out. The sample lists around 290,000 clones; more than 70% were seen once. The study recruited people aged roughly 18 to 95 years across 20 to 30 US areas. Sequencing was carried out using PBMCs or T cells enriched from blood (not recorded which). This TCR derives from a woman in her fifties or sixties in a cohort exposed to, infected with or recovered from COVID-19 (not recorded which).

CDR3 coding DNA: TGTGCCAGTAGTATATATAGCGGGAGTTTAAACAATGAGCAGTTCTTC. It translates to CASSIYSGSLNNEQFF. The chain carries TRBV19 and TRBJ2-1; 9 bases are shared with TRBD2. Germline CDR1 LNHDA, CDR2 SQIVND (reference sequence). The CDR3 runs to 16 residues. Unmatched junction bases numbered 7, after V lost 2 bases and J lost 5 bases.